This entry lists 7 T cell receptor beta chains sequenced from one sample in a study of shared clonotypes between healthy human individuals (dated by TCRdb to the early 2020s). The library came from the immunoSEQ multiplex PCR assay. The table comes from immuneACCESS by way of TCRdb, which keeps in-frame sequences with V and J called. Part of the clones is missing from these tables; in studies checked, under half for an unresolved V gene and the rest for unknown reasons. Across this sample there are about 110,000 clones, with approximately 70% seen only once. Over 20% of the sample is taken by the ten largest. Sequenced: memory CD8+ T cells sorted from blood. The cell subset or site label here, explained by the study, means: CD45RO+ cells pooled with CCR7-negative TemRA cells. These receptors originate from a woman aged 25 to 45 in good health.

This clone was seen only a few times. The chain joins TRBV6-4 to TRBJ1-1; D call uncertain. Per the germline V gene, CDR1 is MRHNA and CDR2 is SNTAGT. Trimming took 8 bases from V and 4 from J, leaving 14 bases between them. This CDR3 spans 13 amino acids. The CDR3 spells CASAEFHGTEAFF. The CDR3, as DNA: TGTGCCAGCGCAGAGTTCCACGGCACTGAAGCTTTCTTT.

The V call is TRBV25-1, the J call TRBJ2-5; D may be TRBD1 (6 bases). Per germline, CDR1 MGHDK and CDR2 SYGVNS. Trimming cost V 5 bases and J 3 bases, with 7 bases left between them. CDR3 size: 12 residues. CDR3 in DNA: TGTGCCAGCAGTACAGGGAAAGAGACCCAGTACTTC. Translating it yields CASSTGKETQYF.

This clone was counted only a few times. CDR3 protein: CASRASEPYEQYF. CDR3 nucleotide sequence: TGTGCCAGCAGGGCTAGCGAACCCTACGAGCAGTACTTC. This chain links TRBV2 with TRBJ2-7; perhaps TRBD2 as D (6 bases). From germline, CDR1 is SNHLY and CDR2 FYNNEI. The CDR3 is 13 residues long. The germline V and J ends were trimmed by 6 bases and 2 bases, with 11 bases remaining between them. The full variable domain, with the rest looked up from reference TRBV2 and TRBJ2-7, is EPEVTQTPSHQVTQMGQEVILRCVPISNHLYFYWYRQILGQKVEFLVSFYNNEISEKSEIFDDQFSVERPDGSNFTLKIRSTKLEDSAMYFCASRASEPYEQYFGPGTRLTVT.

The V gene is TRBV5-1, the J gene TRBJ1-1, with a possible D match to TRBD1 (5 bases). CDR3 length: 14 residues. From germline, CDR1 is SGHRS and CDR2 YFSETQ. Trimming removed 3 bases at V and 1 base at J, with 10 bases between. CDR3 residues: CASSSRDGNTEAFF. Here the CDR3 DNA reads TGCGCCAGCAGCTCCCGGGACGGGAACACTGAAGCTTTCTTT.

The chain employs TRBV4-2 and TRBJ1-2; TRBD1 aligns across 7 bases. Germline V gene data show CDR1 as LGHNA and CDR2 as YNFKEQ. Unmatched junction bases numbered 10, after V lost 1 base and J lost 8 bases. The CDR3 runs 15 residues. CDR3 amino acids: CASSQVDVTGHGYTF. CDR3 nucleotides: TGTGCCAGCAGCCAAGTCGATGTGACAGGGCACGGCTACACCTTC.

The chain carries TRBV6-5 and TRBJ2-7, with D uncertain. V lost 1 base and J lost 2, with 12 bases in between. The CDR3 totals 15 residues. CDR1 is MNHEY, CDR2 SVGAGI, per germline. The CDR3 nucleotides read TGTGCCAGCAGTTACTTTAGTGGTGTCGCCTACGAGCAGTACTTC. This encodes CASSYFSGVAYEQYF.

This clone is a singleton in its sample. This chain joins TRBV11-2 and TRBJ2-7, with D possibly TRBD1 on 5 matching bases. V was clipped by 5 bases and J by 6 bases, with 14 bases between them. The CDR3 consists of 13 residues. CDR1 is SGHAT and CDR2 is FQNNGV in the germline V gene. The CDR3 region has the DNA TGTGCCAGCAGCCCCTACTCTGGGGCCGAGCAGTACTTC. Protein: CASSPYSGAEQYF.